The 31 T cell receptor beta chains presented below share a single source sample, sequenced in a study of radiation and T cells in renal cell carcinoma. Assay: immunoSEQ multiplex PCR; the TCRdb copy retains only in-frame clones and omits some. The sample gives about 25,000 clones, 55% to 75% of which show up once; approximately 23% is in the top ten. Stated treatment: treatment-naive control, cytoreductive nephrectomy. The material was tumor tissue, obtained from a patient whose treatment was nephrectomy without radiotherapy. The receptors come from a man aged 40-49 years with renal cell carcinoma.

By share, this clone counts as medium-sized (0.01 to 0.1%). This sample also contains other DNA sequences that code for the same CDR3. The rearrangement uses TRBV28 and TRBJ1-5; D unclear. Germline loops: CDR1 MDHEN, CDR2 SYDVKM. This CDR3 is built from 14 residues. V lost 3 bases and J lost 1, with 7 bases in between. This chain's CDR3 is CASSFEGSNQPQHF. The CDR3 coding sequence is TGTGCCAGCAGTTTCGAAGGAAGCAATCAGCCCCAGCATTTT.

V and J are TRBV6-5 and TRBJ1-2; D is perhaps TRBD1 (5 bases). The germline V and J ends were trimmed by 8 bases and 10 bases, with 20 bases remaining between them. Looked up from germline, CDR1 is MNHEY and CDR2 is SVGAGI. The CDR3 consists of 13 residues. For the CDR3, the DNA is TGTGCCAGCTACGGACAAGGGCGGGCGTCCTACACCTTC. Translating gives CASYGQGRASYTF.

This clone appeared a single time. CDR3 region: CASSHGLAGTDTQYF. The CDR3 DNA sequence: TGTGCCAGTAGTCACGGACTAGCGGGAACAGATACGCAGTATTTT. The chain employs TRBV19 and TRBJ2-3, with 12 bases fitting TRBD2. The CDR3 spans 15 residues. CDR1 is LNHDA and CDR2 is SQIVND in the germline V gene (reference sequence). The V gene end was trimmed by 5 bases and the J gene end by 3 bases; junction bases not matched to a gene: 3.

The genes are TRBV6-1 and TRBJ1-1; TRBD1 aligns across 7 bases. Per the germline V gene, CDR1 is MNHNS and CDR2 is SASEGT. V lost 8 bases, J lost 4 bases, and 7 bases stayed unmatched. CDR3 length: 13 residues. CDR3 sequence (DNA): TGTGCCAGCGCGGGACAGACTTTCACTGAAGCTTTCTTT. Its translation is CASAGQTFTEAFF.

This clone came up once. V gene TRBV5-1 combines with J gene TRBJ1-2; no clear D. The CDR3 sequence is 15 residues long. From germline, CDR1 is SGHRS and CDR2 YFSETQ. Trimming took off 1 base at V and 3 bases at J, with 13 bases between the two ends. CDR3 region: CASSLLSTDYYGYTF. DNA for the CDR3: TGCGCCAGCAGCTTGTTGTCGACCGACTACTATGGCTACACCTTC. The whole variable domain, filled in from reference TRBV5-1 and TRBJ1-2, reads KAGVTQTPRYLIKTRGQQVTLSCSPISGHRSVSWYQQTPGQGLQFLFEYFSETQRNKGNFPGRFSGRQFSNSRSEMNVSTLELGDSALYLCASSLLSTDYYGYTFGSGTRLTVV.

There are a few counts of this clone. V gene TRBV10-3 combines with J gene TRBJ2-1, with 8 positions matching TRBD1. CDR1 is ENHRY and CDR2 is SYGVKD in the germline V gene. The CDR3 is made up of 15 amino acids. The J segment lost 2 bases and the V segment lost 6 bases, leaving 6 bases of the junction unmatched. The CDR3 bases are TGTGCCATCAGGAAGACAGGGGTCGCCTACAATGAGCAGTTCTTC. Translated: CAIRKTGVAYNEQFF.

CDR3 DNA: TGCGCCAGCAGTGGAGGGGGACAGGGGGTCCTCAGGGAGCTGTTTTTT. Protein: CASSGGGQGVLRELFF. This chain uses TRBV10-2 with TRBJ2-2, with TRBD1 matching over 11 bases. Germline CDR1 is WSHSY and CDR2 is SAAADI. CDR3 size: 16 residues. V shed 4 bases and J 9 bases; nucleotides not matched to a gene: 10.

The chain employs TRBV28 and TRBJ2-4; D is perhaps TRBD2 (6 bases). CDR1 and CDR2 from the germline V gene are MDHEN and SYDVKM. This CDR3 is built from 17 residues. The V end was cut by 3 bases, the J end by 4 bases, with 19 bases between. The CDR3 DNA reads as TGTGCCAGCAGTTTTCCGGGAGAAGGGTTGGGGAAAAACATTCAGTACTTC. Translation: CASSFPGEGLGKNIQYF.

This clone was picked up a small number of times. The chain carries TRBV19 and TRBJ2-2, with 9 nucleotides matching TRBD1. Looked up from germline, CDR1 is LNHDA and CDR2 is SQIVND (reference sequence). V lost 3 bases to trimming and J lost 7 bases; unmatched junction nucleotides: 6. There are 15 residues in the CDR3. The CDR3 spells CASSIRQGDGGELFF. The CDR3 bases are TGTGCCAGTAGTATTCGACAGGGGGATGGCGGGGAGCTGTTTTTT.

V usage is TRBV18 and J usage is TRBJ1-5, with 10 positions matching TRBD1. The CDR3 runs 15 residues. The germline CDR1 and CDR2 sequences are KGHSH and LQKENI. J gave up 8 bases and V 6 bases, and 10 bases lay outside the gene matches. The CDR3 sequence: CASSTTGGTMEPQHF. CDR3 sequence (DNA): TGTGCCAGCTCCACGACAGGGGGCACGATGGAGCCCCAGCATTTT.

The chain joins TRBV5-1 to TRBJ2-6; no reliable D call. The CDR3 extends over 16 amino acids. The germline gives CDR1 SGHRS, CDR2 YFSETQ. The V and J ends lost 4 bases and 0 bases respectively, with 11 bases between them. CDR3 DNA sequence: TGCGCCAGCAGCCCCTACAGTAGCTCTGGGGCCAACGTCCTGACTTTC. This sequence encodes CASSPYSSSGANVLTF.

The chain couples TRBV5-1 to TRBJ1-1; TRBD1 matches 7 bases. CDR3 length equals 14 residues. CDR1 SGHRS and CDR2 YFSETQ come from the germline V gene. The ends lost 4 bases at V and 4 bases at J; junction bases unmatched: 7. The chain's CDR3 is CASSGGTEGTEAFF. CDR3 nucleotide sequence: TGCGCCAGCAGCGGAGGGACAGAAGGCACTGAAGCTTTCTTT.

The CDR3 loop is CASSQLGDGGQVNEKLFF. The CDR3 DNA reads TGCGCCAGCAGCCAATTGGGTGATGGGGGACAGGTGAATGAAAAACTGTTTTTT. The V gene is TRBV4-1, the J gene TRBJ1-4, with 8 bases lining up with TRBD1. In germline, CDR1 is MGHRA, CDR2 YSYEKL. CDR3 length: 18 residues. V shed 2 bases, J shed 5 bases, and the junction held 13 bases outside the gene matches.

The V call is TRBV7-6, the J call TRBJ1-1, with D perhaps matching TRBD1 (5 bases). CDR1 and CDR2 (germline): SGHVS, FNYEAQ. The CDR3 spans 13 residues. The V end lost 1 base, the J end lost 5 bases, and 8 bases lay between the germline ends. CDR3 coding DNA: TGTGCCAGCAGCTTAGGGGGCGCGACTGAAGCTTTCTTT. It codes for CASSLGGATEAFF. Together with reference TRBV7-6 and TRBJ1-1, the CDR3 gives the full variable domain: GAGVSQSPRYKVTKRGQDVALRCDPISGHVSLYWYRQALGQGPEFLTYFNYEAQQDKSGLPNDRFSAERPEGSISTLTIQRTEQRDSAMYRCASSLGGATEAFFGQGTRLTVV.

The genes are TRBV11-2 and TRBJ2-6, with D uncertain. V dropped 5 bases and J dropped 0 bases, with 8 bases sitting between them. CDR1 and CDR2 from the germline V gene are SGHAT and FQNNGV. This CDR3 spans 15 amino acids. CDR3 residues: CASSPGGSGANVLTF. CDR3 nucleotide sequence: TGTGCCAGCAGCCCTGGCGGCTCTGGGGCCAACGTCCTGACTTTC.

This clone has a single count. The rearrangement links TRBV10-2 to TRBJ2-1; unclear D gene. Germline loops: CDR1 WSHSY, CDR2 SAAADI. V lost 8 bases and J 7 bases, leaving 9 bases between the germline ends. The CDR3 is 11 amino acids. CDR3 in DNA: TGCGCCAGCTCCCGCGAAAATGAGCAGTTCTTC. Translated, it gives CASSRENEQFF.

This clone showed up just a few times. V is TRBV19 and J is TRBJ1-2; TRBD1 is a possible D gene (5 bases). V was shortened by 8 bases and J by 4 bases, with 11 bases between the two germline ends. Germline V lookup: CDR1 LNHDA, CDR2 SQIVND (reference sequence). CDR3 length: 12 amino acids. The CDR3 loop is CASRGTGYGYTF. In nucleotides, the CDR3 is TGTGCCAGTCGGGGGACGGGCTATGGCTACACCTTC. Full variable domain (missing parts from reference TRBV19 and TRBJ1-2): DGGITQSPKYLFRKEGQNVTLSCEQNLNHDAMYWYRQDPGQGLRLIYYSQIVNDFQKGDIAEGYSVSREKKESFPLTVTSAQKNPTAFYLCASRGTGYGYTFGSGTRLTVV.

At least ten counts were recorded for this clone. Here the CDR3 DNA reads TGTGCCAGTAGTTCGACAGGGGGCGCAATCGGGGAGCTGTTTTTT. This sequence encodes CASSSTGGAIGELFF. This chain links TRBV19 with TRBJ2-2; 10 nucleotides agree with TRBD1. The CDR3 has 15 amino acids. CDR1 LNHDA and CDR2 SQIVND come from the germline V gene (reference sequence). V trimming: 5 bases; J trimming: 7 bases; junction bases outside the gene matches: 7.

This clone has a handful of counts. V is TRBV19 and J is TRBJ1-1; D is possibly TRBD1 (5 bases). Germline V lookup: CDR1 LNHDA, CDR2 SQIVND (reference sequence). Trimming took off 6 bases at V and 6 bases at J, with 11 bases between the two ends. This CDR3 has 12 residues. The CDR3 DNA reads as TGTGCCAGTAGGGAGGGGACTTCTGAAGCTTTCTTT. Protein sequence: CASREGTSEAFF. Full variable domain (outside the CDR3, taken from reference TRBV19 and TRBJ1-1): DGGITQSPKYLFRKEGQNVTLSCEQNLNHDAMYWYRQDPGQGLRLIYYSQIVNDFQKGDIAEGYSVSREKKESFPLTVTSAQKNPTAFYLCASREGTSEAFFGQGTRLTVV.

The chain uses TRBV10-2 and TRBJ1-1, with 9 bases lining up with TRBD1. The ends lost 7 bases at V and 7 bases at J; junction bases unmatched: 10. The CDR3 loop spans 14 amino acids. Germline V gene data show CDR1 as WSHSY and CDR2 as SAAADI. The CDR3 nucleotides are TGCGCCAGCATCATGGACAGGGGAGTGAGTGAAGCTTTCTTT. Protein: CASIMDRGVSEAFF.

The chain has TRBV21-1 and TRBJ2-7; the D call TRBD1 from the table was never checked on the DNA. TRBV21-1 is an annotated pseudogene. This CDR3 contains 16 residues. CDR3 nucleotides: TGTGCCAGCAGGAAAAGACCGGGACAGGGGACCTACGAGCAGTACGTC. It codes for CASRKRPGQGTYEQYV.

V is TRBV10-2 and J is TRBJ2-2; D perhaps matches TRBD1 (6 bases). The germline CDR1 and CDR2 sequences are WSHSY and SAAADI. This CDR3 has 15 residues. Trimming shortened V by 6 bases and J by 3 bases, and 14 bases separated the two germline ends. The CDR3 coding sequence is TGCGCCAGCAGGTTCGGGACAAGAGACACCGGGGAGCTGTTTTTT. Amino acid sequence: CASRFGTRDTGELFF.

The CDR3 region is CASSYTSGELFF. The CDR3 bases are TGTGCCAGCAGCTATACTAGCGGGGAGCTGTTTTTT. V and J are TRBV2 and TRBJ2-2, with D perhaps TRBD2 (5 bases). Trimming cost V 6 bases and J 7 bases, with 9 bases left between them. Germline V gives CDR1 SNHLY, CDR2 FYNNEI. The CDR3 sequence is 12 residues long.

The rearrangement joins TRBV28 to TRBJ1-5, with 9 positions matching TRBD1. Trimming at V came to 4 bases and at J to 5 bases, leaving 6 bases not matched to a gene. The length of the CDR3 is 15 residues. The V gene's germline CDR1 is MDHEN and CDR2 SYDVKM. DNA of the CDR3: TGTGCCAGCAGTTGGACCGGGACAGGGTATCAGCCCCAGCATTTT. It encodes CASSWTGTGYQPQHF. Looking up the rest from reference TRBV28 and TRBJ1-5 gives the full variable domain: DVKVTQSSRYLVKRTGEKVFLECVQDMDHENMFWYRQDPGLGLRLIYFSYDVKMKEKGDIPEGYSVSREKKERFSLILESASTNQTSMYLCASSWTGTGYQPQHFGDGTRLSIL.

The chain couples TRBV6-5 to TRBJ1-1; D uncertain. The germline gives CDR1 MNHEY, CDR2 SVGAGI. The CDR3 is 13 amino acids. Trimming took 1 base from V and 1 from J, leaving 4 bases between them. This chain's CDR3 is CASSYFGNTEAFF. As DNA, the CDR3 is TGTGCCAGCAGTTACTTCGGGAACACTGAAGCTTTCTTT.

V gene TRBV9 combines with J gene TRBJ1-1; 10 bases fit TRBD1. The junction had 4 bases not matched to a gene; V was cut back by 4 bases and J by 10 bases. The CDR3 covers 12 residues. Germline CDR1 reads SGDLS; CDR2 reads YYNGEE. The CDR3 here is CASSSGTGVAFF. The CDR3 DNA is TGTGCCAGCAGCTCCGGGACAGGGGTAGCTTTCTTT.

CDR3 region: CASSSRRFSNEKLFF. CDR3 sequence (DNA): TGTGCCAGCAGCTCTCGACGCTTCTCTAATGAAAAACTGTTTTTT. The rearrangement links TRBV7-8 to TRBJ1-4; unclear D gene. V was trimmed by 4 bases and J by 3 bases, leaving 12 bases between them. CDR1 is SGHVS, CDR2 FQNEAQ, per germline. The CDR3 is 15 amino acids.

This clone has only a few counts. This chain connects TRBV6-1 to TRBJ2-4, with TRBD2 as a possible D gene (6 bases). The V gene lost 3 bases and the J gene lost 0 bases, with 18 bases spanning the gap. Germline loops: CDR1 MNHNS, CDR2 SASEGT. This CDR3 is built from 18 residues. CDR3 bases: TGTGCCAGCAGTGAGCGAACGGGAAGGGGACTAGCCAAAAACATTCAGTACTTC. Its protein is CASSERTGRGLAKNIQYF.

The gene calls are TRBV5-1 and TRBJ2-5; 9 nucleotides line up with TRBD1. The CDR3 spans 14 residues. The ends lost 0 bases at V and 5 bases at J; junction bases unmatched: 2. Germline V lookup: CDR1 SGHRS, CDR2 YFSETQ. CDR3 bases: TGCGCCAGCAGCTTGGGTGGGACAGGGGAGACCCAGTACTTC. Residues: CASSLGGTGETQYF.

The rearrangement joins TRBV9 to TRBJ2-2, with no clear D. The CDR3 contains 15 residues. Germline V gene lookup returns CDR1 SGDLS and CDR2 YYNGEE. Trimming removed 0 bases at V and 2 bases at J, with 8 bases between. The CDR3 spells CASSVGAPNTGELFF. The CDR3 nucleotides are TGTGCCAGCAGCGTAGGAGCTCCCAACACCGGGGAGCTGTTTTTT.

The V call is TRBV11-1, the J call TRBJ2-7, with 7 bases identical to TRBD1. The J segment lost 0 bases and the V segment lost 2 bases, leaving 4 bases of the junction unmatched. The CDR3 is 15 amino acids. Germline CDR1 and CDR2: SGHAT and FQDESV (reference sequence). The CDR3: CASSLRTGGSYEQYF. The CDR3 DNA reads TGTGCCAGCAGCTTACGGACAGGAGGCTCCTACGAGCAGTACTTC.